The 22 T cell receptor beta chains reported below all come from one sample, sequenced in a study of blood T cell repertoires in COVID-19. This table comes from immunoSEQ multiplex PCR, and its TCRdb copy is limited to in-frame clones, with some not included. The sample gives about 270,000 clones, more than 80% of which show up once; 4.1% is in the top ten. Input material: PBMCs or T cells enriched from blood (not recorded which). The receptors were gathered from a woman younger than 45 with acute COVID-19.

This clone is a singleton in its sample. The rearrangement joins TRBV5-6 to TRBJ2-7; possibly TRBD2 for D (6 bases). Between the trimmed V and J ends, which lost 6 bases and 2 bases, there was a span of 15 bases. CDR3 size: 14 residues. Germline V gene sequence: CDR1 SGHDT, CDR2 YYEEEE. In nucleotides, the CDR3 is TGTGCCAGCACCGGTAGGACTAAAACCTACGAGCAGTACTTC. Amino acid sequence: CASTGRTKTYEQYF.

The CDR3: CASSPPGTGDNEQYF. The CDR3 DNA reads TGTGCCAGCAGTCCTCCCGGGACAGGGGACAACGAGCAGTACTTC. This sequence joins TRBV27 and TRBJ2-7; TRBD1 matches at 10 bases. CDR1 MNHEY and CDR2 SMNVEV come from the germline V gene (reference sequence). The CDR3 sequence is 15 residues long. V lost 5 bases, J lost 5 bases, and 9 bases stayed unmatched.

This chain uses TRBV11-2 with TRBJ2-7; TRBD2 agrees at 11 bases. CDR3 length: 14 residues. Trimming at V came to 8 bases and at J to 4 bases, leaving 7 bases not matched to a gene. The V gene's germline CDR1 is SGHAT and CDR2 FQNNGV. The chain's CDR3 is CASRLGTSGYEQYF. The CDR3 DNA follows: TGTGCCAGCCGTCTGGGGACTAGCGGATACGAGCAGTACTTC.

This chain uses TRBV4-1 with TRBJ2-7; no reliable D call. CDR3 length: 15 residues. V lost 0 bases to trimming and J lost 7 bases, with 16 bases between them. CDR1 and CDR2 from the germline V gene are MGHRA and YSYEKL. The CDR3 is CASSQDRLPGWEQYF. The CDR3 DNA sequence: TGCGCCAGCAGCCAAGATCGTCTCCCGGGTTGGGAGCAGTACTTC.

The chain couples TRBV9 to TRBJ1-1; D unresolved. Trimming removed 4 bases at V and 11 bases at J, with 15 bases between. The CDR3 covers 12 residues. Germline V gives CDR1 SGDLS, CDR2 YYNGEE. The CDR3 loop reads CASSPWEEAAFF. CDR3 sequence (DNA): TGTGCCAGCAGCCCATGGGAGGAGGCCGCTTTCTTT.

The gene calls are TRBV7-9 and TRBJ2-1; a possible D gene is TRBD2 (5 bases). Trimming shortened V by 7 bases and J by 0 bases, and 16 bases separated the two germline ends. CDR3 length: 16 amino acids. Germline loops: CDR1 SEHNR, CDR2 FQNEAQ (reference sequence). As DNA, the CDR3 is TGTGCCAGCACCGAGAGGGCGATCAGCTCCTACAATGAGCAGTTCTTC. This translates into CASTERAISSYNEQFF.

V and J are TRBV15 and TRBJ1-5; unclear D gene. The CDR3 length is 14 residues. Germline V gives CDR1 LNHNV, CDR2 YYDKDF (reference sequence). The V end lost 1 base, the J end lost 8 bases, and 12 bases lay between the germline ends. The CDR3 sequence: CATSRGSILEPQHF. Here the CDR3 DNA reads TGTGCCACCAGCAGAGGGAGTATCTTGGAGCCCCAGCATTTT.

This chain connects TRBV9 to TRBJ1-6; maybe TRBD1 (5 bases). Trimming pared 4 bases from V and 5 bases from J, leaving 13 bases between. This CDR3 has 15 amino acids. Germline CDR1 SGDLS, CDR2 YYNGEE. The CDR3 DNA follows: TGTGCCAGCAGCTTCGGGGGTACAGATAATTCACCCCTCCACTTT. It specifies CASSFGGTDNSPLHF.

The chain couples TRBV18 to TRBJ2-1; TRBD2 agrees at 7 bases. Germline CDR1 KGHSH, CDR2 LQKENI. CDR3 length: 14 amino acids. With V trimmed by 0 bases and J by 7 bases, 3 bases remained unmatched. CDR3 nucleotide sequence: TGTGCCAGCTCACCACCGGGAGGGGTTAATGAGCAGTTCTTC. Translation: CASSPPGGVNEQFF. Variable domain in full (rest from reference TRBV18 and TRBJ2-1): NAGVMQNPRHLVRRRGQEARLRCSPMKGHSHVYWYRQLPEEGLKFMVYLQKENIIDESGMPKERFSAEFPKEGPSILRIQQVVRGDSAAYFCASSPPGGVNEQFFGPGTRLTVL.

This chain uses TRBV29-1 with TRBJ2-7; 9 bases agree with TRBD2. In germline, CDR1 is SQVTM, CDR2 ANQGSEA. V lost 3 bases and J lost 7; bases outside the gene matches: 10. This CDR3 has 14 residues. The CDR3 region has the DNA TGCAGCGTTGATGCTAGCGGGATTGATGGAGAGCAGTACTTC. Protein sequence: CSVDASGIDGEQYF.

This rearrangement joins TRBV9 to TRBJ2-3; 9 nucleotides match TRBD2. Looked up from germline, CDR1 is SGDLS and CDR2 is YYNGEE. The CDR3 is 15 amino acids. The V gene end was trimmed by 4 bases and the J gene end by 1 base; junction bases not matched to a gene: 4. CDR3 sequence: CASSPKREGTDTQYF. CDR3 sequence (DNA): TGTGCCAGCAGCCCGAAGCGGGAGGGCACAGATACGCAGTATTTT.

The chain couples TRBV27 to TRBJ2-5; no firm D call. Trimming cost V 6 bases and J 1 base, with 3 bases left between them. The length of the CDR3 is 11 residues. CDR1 MNHEY and CDR2 SMNVEV come from the germline V gene (reference sequence). This CDR3 is CASSSQETQYF. The CDR3 coding sequence is TGTGCCAGCAGCTCCCAAGAGACCCAGTACTTC.

This chain joins TRBV29-1 and TRBJ2-1; 7 bases are shared with TRBD2. CDR1 and CDR2 (germline): SQVTM, ANQGSEA. CDR3 length equals 14 residues. V lost 7 bases to trimming and J lost 6 bases; unmatched junction nucleotides: 12. CDR3 DNA sequence: TGCAGCGCATCTACTAGCGCCGATGCCAATGAGCAGTTCTTC. Its protein product is CSASTSADANEQFF.

V is TRBV28 and J is TRBJ1-2, with 7 bases fitting TRBD1. With 6 bases clipped from V and 2 bases from J, the junction kept 12 bases outside the gene matches. The germline CDR1 and CDR2 sequences are MDHEN and SYDVKM. The CDR3 loop spans 16 amino acids. CDR3 coding DNA: TGTGCCAGCAGCGGTTCCCCGGGACAGTTAAACTATGGCTACACCTTC. Its translation: CASSGSPGQLNYGYTF.

The genes are TRBV19 and TRBJ2-1; 14 bases map to TRBD2. CDR1 and CDR2 from the germline V gene are LNHDA and SQIVND (reference sequence). After removal of 10 bases from V and 2 bases from J, the junction contained 4 bases not matched to a gene. The CDR3 is 15 amino acids. DNA of the CDR3: TGTGCCACCAGACTAGCGGGAGGGCCCTACAATGAGCAGTTCTTC. Translation gives CATRLAGGPYNEQFF.

This clone was found a few times. This chain links TRBV10-2 with TRBJ2-2, with TRBD2 matching 13 bases. The junction had 7 bases not matched to a gene; V was cut back by 10 bases and J by 5 bases. Germline V gives CDR1 WSHSY, CDR2 SAAADI. The CDR3 runs to 15 residues. The CDR3 spells CATRGLAGQTGELFF. The DNA of the CDR3 is TGCGCCACCCGGGGACTAGCGGGACAAACCGGGGAGCTGTTTTTT.

This clone was recorded only once. The CDR3 is CASSESGGALNQPQHF. Written as DNA, the CDR3 is TGTGCCAGCAGTGAATCCGGGGGGGCCCTCAATCAGCCCCAGCATTTT. The V and J genes are TRBV25-1 and TRBJ1-5, with D possibly TRBD1 on 6 matching bases. Trimming removed 1 base from V and 3 bases from J, with 13 bases in between. The length of the CDR3 is 16 residues. The V gene's germline CDR1 is MGHDK and CDR2 SYGVNS.

The chain employs TRBV9 and TRBJ2-1, with TRBD2 identical over 12 bases. After removal of 3 bases from V and 5 bases from J, the junction contained 0 bases not matched to a gene. Germline V gene lookup returns CDR1 SGDLS and CDR2 YYNGEE. The length of the CDR3 is 14 residues. In DNA form, the CDR3 reads TGTGCCAGCAGCGCTAGCGGGAGGGACAATGAGCAGTTCTTC. Its translation is CASSASGRDNEQFF.

This chain joins TRBV19 and TRBJ2-1; D may be TRBD2 (6 bases). There are 13 residues in the CDR3. Germline V gene sequence: CDR1 LNHDA, CDR2 SQIVND (reference sequence). The V end was cut by 2 bases, the J end by 9 bases, with 11 bases between. The CDR3 DNA reads TGTGCCAGTAGTATAATGGAGGGCAGTGAGCAGTTCTTC. Amino acid sequence: CASSIMEGSEQFF. Full variable domain (missing parts from reference TRBV19 and TRBJ2-1): DGGITQSPKYLFRKEGQNVTLSCEQNLNHDAMYWYRQDPGQGLRLIYYSQIVNDFQKGDIAEGYSVSREKKESFPLTVTSAQKNPTAFYLCASSIMEGSEQFFGPGTRLTVL.

The J gene is TRBJ2-3, the V gene TRBV27, with D perhaps matching TRBD2 (5 bases). Germline V lookup: CDR1 MNHEY, CDR2 SMNVEV (reference sequence). V dropped 11 bases and J dropped 2 bases, with 14 bases sitting between them. The CDR3 runs 13 residues. Written as DNA, the CDR3 is TGTGCCGTCGTCGGGGTAAACACAGATACGCAGTATTTT. It specifies CAVVGVNTDTQYF.

The table lists this clone with a count of one. The J gene is TRBJ2-2, the V gene TRBV11-2; 8 bases line up with TRBD1. The CDR3 covers 17 residues. The germline V gene encodes CDR1 SGHAT and CDR2 FQNNGV. V gave up 8 bases and J gave up 3 bases; unmatched junction bases: 14. The CDR3 sequence: CASLGLTGGRDTGELFF. In nucleotides, the CDR3 is TGTGCCAGCCTCGGACTCACAGGGGGTCGGGACACCGGGGAGCTGTTTTTT.

The V and J genes are TRBV20-1 and TRBJ2-7; a possible D gene is TRBD2 (5 bases). V lost 3 bases to trimming and J lost 3 bases, with 12 bases between them. Germline CDR1 is DFQATT and CDR2 is SNEGSKA (reference sequence). The CDR3 extends over 13 amino acids. The CDR3 loop is CSASGGDLYEQYF. CDR3 DNA: TGCAGTGCTAGTGGAGGAGATCTCTACGAGCAGTACTTC.